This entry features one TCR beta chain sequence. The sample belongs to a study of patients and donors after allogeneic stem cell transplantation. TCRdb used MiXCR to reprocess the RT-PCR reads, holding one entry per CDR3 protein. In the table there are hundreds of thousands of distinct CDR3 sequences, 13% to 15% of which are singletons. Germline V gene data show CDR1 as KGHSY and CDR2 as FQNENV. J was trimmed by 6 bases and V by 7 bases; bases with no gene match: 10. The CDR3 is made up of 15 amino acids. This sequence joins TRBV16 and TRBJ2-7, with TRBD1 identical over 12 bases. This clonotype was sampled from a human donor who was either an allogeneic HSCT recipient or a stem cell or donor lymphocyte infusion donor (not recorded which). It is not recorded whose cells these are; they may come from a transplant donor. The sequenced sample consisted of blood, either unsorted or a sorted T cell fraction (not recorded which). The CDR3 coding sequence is TGTGCCAGCACACCGGGACAGGGGGCCCTTTTCGAGCAGTACTTC. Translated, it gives CASTPGQGALFEQYF.